The rows below give T cell receptor beta chains drawn from one sample of a study of blood T cell repertoires in COVID-19. Data came from immunoSEQ multiplex PCR; TCRdb stores just in-frame clones and leaves some out. In the table there are 150,000 to 200,000 clones, approximately 90% of which are singletons. Sequenced input: peripheral blood. The source is a man aged 50 to 60 with acute or convalescent COVID-19. The CDR3 runs from the conserved cysteine through the conserved F or W. A D gene is named only where the DNA matches it firmly.

>TRBV10-3|NA|TRBJ1-2
CAIRGANYGYTF
TGTGCCATCAGGGGAGCTAACTATGGCTACACCTTC
>TRBV19|NA|TRBJ1-1
CASSQGAPGNTEAFF
TGTGCCAGTAGCCAAGGGGCCCCTGGGAACACTGAAGCTTTCTTT
>TRBV10-3|NA|TRBJ2-2
CAISDGATNTGELFF
TGTGCCATCAGTGACGGAGCCACGAACACCGGGGAGCTGTTTTTT
>TRBV27|NA|TRBJ2-3
CASSFLAESGDTQYF
TGTGCCAGCAGTTTCTTGGCAGAAAGTGGAGATACGCAGTATTTT
>TRBV18|TRBD2|TRBJ2-3
CASSRGSGGYTDTQYF
TGTGCCAGCTCACGGGGTAGCGGGGGATACACAGATACGCAGTATTTT
>TRBV25-1|TRBD1|TRBJ2-5
CASSEHGTGFEETQYF
TGTGCCAGCAGTGAACACGGGACAGGGTTTGAAGAGACCCAGTACTTC
>TRBV11-2|NA|TRBJ1-2
CASSFRGYYGYTF
TGTGCCAGCAGCTTCCGGGGTTACTATGGCTACACCTTC
>TRBV3-1/TRBV3-2|NA|TRBJ2-3
CASSQDRGRTDTQYF
TGTGCCAGCAGCCAAGACAGGGGAAGAACAGATACGCAGTATTTT
>TRBV15|NA|TRBJ1-1
CATSRDFQGEAFF
TGTGCCACCAGCAGAGATTTCCAGGGTGAAGCTTTCTTT
>TRBV5-1|TRBD2|TRBJ2-1
CASSLTSGSREQFF
TGCGCCAGCAGCTTGACTAGCGGGTCCCGAGAGCAGTTCTTC
>TRBV5-1|TRBD2|TRBJ2-7
CASSRWTSEGTEQYF
TGCGCCAGCAGTCGATGGACTAGCGAGGGGACGGAGCAGTACTTC
>TRBV7-9|NA|TRBJ1-5
CASSRNAEQPQHF
TGTGCCAGCAGCCGAAACGCGGAACAGCCCCAGCATTTT